Below are 4 T cell receptor beta chains sequenced from a single sample in a study of blood T cell repertoires in COVID-19. Repertoires were generated with immunoSEQ multiplex PCR, while TCRdb's copy carries only in-frame clones and drops some. The sample holds some 150,000 clones, roughly 86% seen once. Sequenced input: peripheral blood. These receptors came from a man aged 50-60 years with active or convalescent COVID-19.

The CDR3 coding sequence is TGTGCCAGCAGTTTTGCGGTGAACACTGAAGCTTTCTTT. This sequence encodes CASSFAVNTEAFF. V usage is TRBV6-2 or TRBV6-3 and J usage is TRBJ1-1, with D uncertain. The V gene lost 4 bases and the J gene lost 0 bases, with 6 bases spanning the gap. The CDR3 consists of 13 residues. CDR1 MNHEY and CDR2 SVGEGT come from the germline V gene.

This chain uses TRBV24-1 with TRBJ1-5, with 9 nucleotides matching TRBD1. V lost 4 bases to trimming and J lost 0 bases; unmatched junction nucleotides: 12. Germline CDR1 is KGHDR and CDR2 is SFDVKD. CDR3 size: 19 residues. DNA of the CDR3: TGTGCCACCAGTGAAGGGACAGGGAAGCTTACTTTTAGCAATCAGCCCCAGCATTTT. Its translation: CATSEGTGKLTFSNQPQHF.

The chain carries TRBV11-2 and TRBJ2-7, with 11 nucleotides matching TRBD2. The CDR3 spans 15 residues. The trim removed 5 bases at V and 3 bases at J, leaving 6 bases unmatched. Per germline, CDR1 SGHAT and CDR2 FQNNGV. The CDR3 nucleotides are TGTGCCAGCAGCCAACATGGGACTAGCGGCTACGAGCAGTACTTC. This codes for CASSQHGTSGYEQYF.

V usage is TRBV12-5 and J usage is TRBJ2-1, with 10 positions matching TRBD2. The CDR3 has 16 residues. Germline CDR1 and CDR2: LGHNT and FRNRAP. V dropped 6 bases and J dropped 7; count of bases not matched to a gene: 12. CDR3 in amino acids: CASGQTSGRARNEQFF. Written as DNA, the CDR3 is TGTGCTAGTGGCCAGACGAGCGGGAGGGCCAGGAATGAGCAGTTCTTC.